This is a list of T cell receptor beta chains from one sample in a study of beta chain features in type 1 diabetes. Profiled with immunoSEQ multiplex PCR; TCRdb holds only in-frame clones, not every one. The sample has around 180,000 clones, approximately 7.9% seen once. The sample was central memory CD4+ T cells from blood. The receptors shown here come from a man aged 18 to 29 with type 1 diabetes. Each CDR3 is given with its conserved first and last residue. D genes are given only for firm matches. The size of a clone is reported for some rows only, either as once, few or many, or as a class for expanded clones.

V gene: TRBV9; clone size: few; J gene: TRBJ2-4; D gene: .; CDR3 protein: CASSAEVRGAKNIQYF; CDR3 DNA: TGTGCCAGCAGCGCCGAAGTCAGAGGGGCCAAAAACATTCAGTACTTC
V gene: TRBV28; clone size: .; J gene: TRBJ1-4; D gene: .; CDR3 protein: CASSLGARREKLFF; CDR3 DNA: TGTGCCAGCAGTTTAGGGGCCCGGCGGGAAAAACTGTTTTTT
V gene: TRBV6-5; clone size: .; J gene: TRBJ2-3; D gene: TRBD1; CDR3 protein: CASSYLGQGTQYF; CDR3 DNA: TGTGCCAGCAGTTACTTGGGACAGGGGACGCAGTATTTT
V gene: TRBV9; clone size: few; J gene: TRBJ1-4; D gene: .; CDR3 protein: CASSVSGVLNEKLFF; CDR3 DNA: TGTGCCAGCAGCGTCTCGGGGGTCCTTAATGAAAAACTGTTTTTT
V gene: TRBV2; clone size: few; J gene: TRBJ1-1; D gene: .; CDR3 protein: CASSLVAEAFF; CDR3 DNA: TGTGCCAGCAGTCTAGTCGCTGAAGCTTTCTTT
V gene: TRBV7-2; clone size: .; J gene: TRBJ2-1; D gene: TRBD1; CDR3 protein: CASVRDSRVDEQFF; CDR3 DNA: TGTGCCAGCGTCCGGGACAGCAGAGTCGATGAGCAGTTCTTC
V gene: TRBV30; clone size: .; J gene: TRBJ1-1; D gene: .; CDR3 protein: CAWSAQGGTEAFF; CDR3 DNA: TGTGCCTGGAGTGCGCAGGGAGGCACTGAAGCTTTCTTT
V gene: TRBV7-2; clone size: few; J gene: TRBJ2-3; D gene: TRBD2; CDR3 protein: CASSSWTSGDTDTQYF; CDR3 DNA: TGTGCCAGCAGCTCTTGGACTAGCGGCGATACAGATACGCAGTATTTT
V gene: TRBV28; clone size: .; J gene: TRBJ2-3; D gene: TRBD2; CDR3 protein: CASSPSRTSGFTDTQYF; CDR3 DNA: TGTGCCAGCAGCCCCTCCCGGACTAGCGGATTCACAGATACGCAGTATTTT
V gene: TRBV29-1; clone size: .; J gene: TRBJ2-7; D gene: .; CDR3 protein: CSVFLLYEQYF; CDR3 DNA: TGCAGCGTTTTTCTTCTTTACGAGCAGTACTTC
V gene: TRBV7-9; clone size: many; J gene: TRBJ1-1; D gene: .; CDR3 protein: CASSSGVVNTEAFF; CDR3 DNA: TGTGCCAGCAGCTCAGGGGTGGTGAACACTGAAGCTTTCTTT
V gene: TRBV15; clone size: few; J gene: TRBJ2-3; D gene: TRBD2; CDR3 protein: CATRVGGGPYTDTQYF; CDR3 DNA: TGTGCCACCAGGGTTGGCGGGGGGCCCTACACAGATACGCAGTATTTT
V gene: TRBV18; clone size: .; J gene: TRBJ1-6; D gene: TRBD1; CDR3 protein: CASTGTESSPLHF; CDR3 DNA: TGTGCCAGCACTGGGACAGAGAGTTCACCCCTCCACTTT
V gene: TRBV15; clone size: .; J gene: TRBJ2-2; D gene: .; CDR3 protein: CATSTYTGELFF; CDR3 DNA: TGTGCCACCAGCACCTACACCGGGGAGCTGTTTTTT
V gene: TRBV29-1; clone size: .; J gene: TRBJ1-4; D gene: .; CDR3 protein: CSVLEGVGEKLFF; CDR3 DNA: TGCAGCGTCCTCGAGGGGGTGGGAGAAAAACTGTTTTTT
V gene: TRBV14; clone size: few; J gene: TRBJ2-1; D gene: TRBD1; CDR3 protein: CASSRRQGASEQFF; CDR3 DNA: TGTGCCAGCAGCCGGAGACAGGGGGCCAGTGAGCAGTTCTTC
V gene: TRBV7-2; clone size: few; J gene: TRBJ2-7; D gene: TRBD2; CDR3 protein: CASSLGGGSSYEQYF; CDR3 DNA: TGTGCCAGCAGCTTAGGCGGCGGGAGTTCCTACGAGCAGTACTTC
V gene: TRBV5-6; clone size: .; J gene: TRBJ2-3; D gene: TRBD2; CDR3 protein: CASSDGTSGTDTQYF; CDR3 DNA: TGTGCCAGCAGCGACGGGACTAGCGGCACAGATACGCAGTATTTT
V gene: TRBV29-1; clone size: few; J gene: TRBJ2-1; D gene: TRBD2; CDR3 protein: CSVAGLAGISYNEQFF; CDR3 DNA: TGCAGCGTTGCGGGACTAGCGGGTATCTCCTACAATGAGCAGTTCTTC
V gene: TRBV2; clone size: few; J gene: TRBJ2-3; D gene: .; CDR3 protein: CASRRGGAYTDTQYF; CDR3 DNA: TGTGCCAGCAGGAGGGGGGGAGCATACACAGATACGCAGTATTTT
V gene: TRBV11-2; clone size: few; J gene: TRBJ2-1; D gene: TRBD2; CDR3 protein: CASGRGLAGVNEQFF; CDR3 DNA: TGTGCCAGCGGTCGAGGACTAGCGGGAGTTAATGAGCAGTTCTTC
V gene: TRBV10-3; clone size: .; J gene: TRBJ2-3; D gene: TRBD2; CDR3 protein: CAISEGVAGEADTQYF; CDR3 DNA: TGTGCCATCAGTGAGGGAGTAGCGGGGGAGGCGGATACGCAGTATTTT
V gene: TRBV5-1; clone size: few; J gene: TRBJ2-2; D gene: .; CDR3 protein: CASSLVSGSPGELFF; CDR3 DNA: TGCGCCAGCAGCTTGGTGTCGGGGAGCCCCGGGGAGCTGTTTTTT
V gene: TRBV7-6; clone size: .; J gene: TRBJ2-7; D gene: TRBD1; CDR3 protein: CASSSRDSLAEQYF; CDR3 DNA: TGTGCCAGCAGCTCGAGGGACAGCTTAGCCGAGCAGTACTTC